This T cell receptor (beta chain) was profiled in a study of shared clonotypes between healthy human individuals. Across the whole study: Sampling drew on donors who were a couple of women and a few men aged 18 to 49.

The study, taken as a whole, reports: Sorted-subset sequencing, rarefaction showed, was incomplete despite large depth. The study generally estimated greater richness for naive than memory subsets.

The V and J ends lost 3 bases and 4 bases respectively, with 10 bases between them. The CDR3 length is 13 residues. Germline V gene lookup returns CDR1 KGHSH and CDR2 LQKENI. Sequencing was performed with immunoSEQ multiplex PCR; in TCRdb, only in-frame clones are kept and a portion is missing. Among 1,500,000 or so clones listed, around 98.5% were seen once. As to this clone: The antigen remains undetermined. The same CDR3 is also encoded by other DNA sequences in this sample.

The sample consisted of naive CD4+ T cells sorted from blood. Subset specified: CD45RA+ positively selected. This chain uses TRBV18 with TRBJ2-7, with D possibly matching TRBD2 (6 bases). The clonotype was recovered from a man aged 25-45 years in good health. Here the CDR3 reads CASSPRGSYEQYF. The CDR3, as DNA: TGTGCCAGCTCACCCCGGGGGTCGTACGAGCAGTACTTC.